What follows are 20 T cell receptor beta chains derived from one specimen sequenced in a study of CD8 T cells in Susac syndrome. Random hexamers primed reverse transcription of about 0.5 to 1 ug RNA. TCRdb reanalysed the immunoSEQ multiplex PCR reads using MiXCR and keeps one entry per CDR3 protein. The table shows some 190,000 distinct CDR3 sequences, with 85% to 95% occurring only once. Sequencing was performed on CD4+ T cells from PBMCs. All receptors come from a human donor in good health.

This chain links TRBV20-1 with TRBJ1-4; maybe TRBD1 (6 bases). The CDR3 contains 14 residues. Germline V gene data show CDR1 as DFQATT and CDR2 as SNEGSKA (reference sequence). V dropped 5 bases and J dropped 8 bases, with 18 bases sitting between them. CDR3 nucleotides: TGCAGTGCTCGGACAATTCTAGGACAGGAAAAACTGTTTTTT. Residues: CSARTILGQEKLFF.

The chain combines TRBV2 with TRBJ1-1; a weak D match, TRBD1 (5 bases). Germline CDR1 reads SNHLY; CDR2 reads FYNNEI. The CDR3 has 14 residues. Trimming removed 6 bases from V and 5 bases from J, with 16 bases in between. The CDR3 region is CASSRTLGRTEAFF. The CDR3 DNA sequence: TGTGCCAGCAGCCGGACACTCGGGAGGACTGAAGCTTTCTTT.

The chain carries TRBV10-3 and TRBJ1-5, with D hard to call. From germline, CDR1 is ENHRY and CDR2 SYGVKD. This CDR3 is built from 13 residues. V gave up 7 bases and J gave up 9 bases, with 16 bases separating them. Here the CDR3 DNA reads TGTGCCATCACGAGCAGCTCTCTGGGGCCCCAGCATTTT. Residues: CAITSSSLGPQHF.

This clonotype was detected once. CDR3 sequence reads: CSVSPGTGFSEQYF. The CDR3 DNA reads as TGCAGCGTTTCACCGGGGACAGGTTTCTCCGAGCAGTACTTC. This rearrangement joins TRBV29-1 to TRBJ2-7, with 8 bases identical to TRBD1. The CDR3 consists of 14 residues. After removal of 5 bases from V and 6 bases from J, the junction contained 12 bases not matched to a gene. Germline-derived CDR1 and CDR2 are SQVTM and ANQGSEA.

Remarks on this clonotype: Relative to the germline gene, one junction end is altered; a read error may explain this. The chain uses TRBV19 and TRBJ2-7, with TRBD2 identical over 7 bases. Germline V lookup: CDR1 LNHDA, CDR2 SQIVND (reference sequence). The CDR3 totals 10 residues. CDR3 protein: CRGDYHEQYF. In DNA form, the CDR3 reads TGCCGGGGGGACTACCACGAGCAGTACTTC.

This chain uses TRBV19 with TRBJ2-7; 11 bases align to TRBD1. Trimming cost V 10 bases and J 4 bases; bases outside gene matches: 3. Germline V gene sequence: CDR1 LNHDA, CDR2 SQIVND (reference sequence). The CDR3 spans 12 residues. The CDR3 protein is CATGQGAYEQYF. CDR3 DNA sequence: TGTGCCACAGGACAGGGGGCGTACGAGCAGTACTTC. Drawing the rest from reference TRBV19 and TRBJ2-7, the complete variable domain is DGGITQSPKYLFRKEGQNVTLSCEQNLNHDAMYWYRQDPGQGLRLIYYSQIVNDFQKGDIAEGYSVSREKKESFPLTVTSAQKNPTAFYLCATGQGAYEQYFGPGTRLTVT.

Only one count was recorded for this clonotype. V usage is TRBV5-6 and J usage is TRBJ1-5, with 9 positions matching TRBD1. Germline V gene lookup returns CDR1 SGHDT and CDR2 YYEEEE. V shed 0 bases, J shed 1 base, and the junction held 2 bases outside the gene matches. The CDR3 sequence is 16 residues long. The CDR3 reads CASSLAQGASNQPQHF. CDR3 DNA: TGTGCCAGCAGCTTGGCACAGGGGGCCAGCAATCAGCCCCAGCATTTT.

The chain joins TRBV19 to TRBJ1-5; 8 bases fit TRBD1. V lost 7 bases and J lost 2; bases outside the gene matches: 4. The V gene's germline CDR1 is LNHDA and CDR2 SQIVND (reference sequence). The CDR3 length is 14 residues. CDR3 bases: TGTGCCAGTATAACAGGGGGACGCAATCAGCCCCAGCATTTT. It translates to CASITGGRNQPQHF.

V and J are TRBV5-4 and TRBJ2-3, with D perhaps being TRBD1 or TRBD2 (6 bases each). Per the germline V gene, CDR1 is SGHNT and CDR2 is YYREEE (reference sequence). The CDR3 length is 13 residues. V shed 4 bases and J shed 4 bases, with 10 bases lying between them. CDR3 sequence: CASSQRGPDTQYF. The CDR3 DNA reads TGTGCCAGCAGCCAACGGGGGCCAGATACGCAGTATTTT.

The DNA of the CDR3 is TGCAGTGCTAGATCCCGAACGAGCGGTCAGCCCCAGCATTTT. The encoded protein is CSARSRTSGQPQHF. This chain joins TRBV20-1 and TRBJ1-5; D remains unclear. The CDR3 sequence is 14 residues long. The V end was cut by 2 bases, the J end by 6 bases, with 14 bases between. Per germline, CDR1 DFQATT and CDR2 SNEGSKA (reference sequence).

The chain joins TRBV12-3 or TRBV12-4 to TRBJ1-6; D remains ambiguous. This CDR3 is 15 amino acids long. Trimming stripped 7 bases from V and 2 bases from J, with 12 bases between. The CDR3 loop is CASTLGGPYNSPLHF. CDR3 in DNA: TGTGCCAGCACCCTCGGCGGTCCCTATAATTCACCCCTCCACTTT.

This clonotype has just a few counts. This chain links TRBV5-1 with TRBJ2-2, with 9 bases that match TRBD1. With V trimmed by 2 bases and J by 5 bases, 4 bases remained unmatched. This CDR3 is built from 15 residues. Germline V CDR1 and CDR2: SGHRS, YFSETQ. The chain's CDR3 is CASSFGDRETGELFF. The CDR3 DNA follows: TGCGCCAGCAGCTTTGGGGACAGGGAGACCGGGGAGCTGTTTTTT.

V gene TRBV7-8 combines with J gene TRBJ1-5; D is uncertain. The CDR3 spans 14 residues. CDR1 SGHVS and CDR2 FQNEAQ come from the germline V gene. Trimming left V 1 base short and J 3 bases short, with 7 bases between. The CDR3 spells CASSLVALNQPQHF. CDR3 bases: TGTGCCAGCAGCTTAGTCGCACTCAATCAGCCCCAGCATTTT.

This rearrangement joins TRBV6-6 to TRBJ2-7, with a weak D call TRBD2 (7 bases). V shed 5 bases and J shed 2 bases, with 19 bases lying between them. The CDR3 is made up of 16 amino acids. Germline CDR1 reads MNHNY; CDR2 reads SVGAGI (reference sequence). This CDR3 is CASSPRGRGGTYEQYV. CDR3 nucleotide sequence: TGTGCCAGCAGTCCGCGGGGGAGAGGGGGGACCTACGAGCAGTACGTC.

The chain combines TRBV7-9 with TRBJ2-2; D may be TRBD2 (5 bases). The germline V and J ends were trimmed by 8 bases and 3 bases, with 7 bases remaining between them. In germline, CDR1 is SEHNR, CDR2 FQNEAQ (reference sequence). The CDR3 sequence is 12 residues long. The CDR3 here is CASVRDTGELFF. The CDR3 bases are TGTGCCAGCGTGCGGGACACCGGGGAGCTGTTTTTT.

In regard to this clonotype: A junction boundary mismatches the germline segment, possibly from a read error. This sequence joins TRBV29-1 and TRBJ2-6; D is perhaps TRBD2 (5 bases). The germline V gene encodes CDR1 SQVTM and CDR2 ANQGSEA. The CDR3 has 14 amino acids. CDR3 coding DNA: TGTAGCGTTGCGTCTATCTCTGGGGCCAACGTCCTGACTTTC. It translates to CSVASISGANVLTF.

V and J are TRBV3-1 and TRBJ1-6, with a tentative D call TRBD1 (5 bases). Germline CDR1 is LGHDT and CDR2 is YNNKEL (reference sequence). This CDR3 region has 14 residues. V was pared by 3 bases and J by 7 bases, with 10 bases between. The CDR3 nucleotides read TGTGCCAGCAGCCAGGGGGGACGGAATTCACCCCTCCACTTT. It yields the protein CASSQGGRNSPLHF.

This chain uses TRBV6-5 with TRBJ2-7; 9 bases are shared with TRBD1. V shed 6 bases, J shed 3 bases, and the junction held 6 bases outside the gene matches. The CDR3 is 14 residues long. Germline CDR1 is MNHEY and CDR2 is SVGAGI. The CDR3 sequence: CASRDTGGRYEQYF. CDR3 sequence (DNA): TGTGCCAGCAGAGACACAGGGGGCCGCTACGAGCAGTACTTC.

The chain has TRBV28 and TRBJ1-2; D gene ambiguous. CDR3 size: 12 residues. From germline, CDR1 is MDHEN and CDR2 SYDVKM. Trimming shortened V by 3 bases and J by 8 bases, and 10 bases separated the two germline ends. The CDR3 DNA is TGTGCCAGCAGTTTGAGCGAGTCGGGCTACACCTTC. This codes for CASSLSESGYTF.

The CDR3: CASSPGGQQETQYF. The CDR3 nucleotides read TGTGCCAGCAGCCCAGGTGGCCAGCAAGAGACCCAGTACTTC. The J gene is TRBJ2-5, the V gene TRBV5-4, with D uncertain. The ends were cut back, 4 bases at V and 2 bases at J, with 12 bases in the middle. The CDR3 covers 14 residues. The germline V gene has CDR1 SGHNT and CDR2 YYREEE (reference sequence). Full variable domain (remainder filled in from reference TRBV5-4 and TRBJ2-5): ETGVTQSPTHLIKTRGQQVTLRCSSQSGHNTVSWYQQALGQGPQFIFQYYREEENGRGNFPPRFSGLQFPNYSSELNVNALELDDSALYLCASSPGGQQETQYFGPGTRLLVL.